This T cell receptor beta chain is from a study of shared clonotypes between healthy human individuals. Study-wide context: Contributing individuals were two females and a few males aged 18 to 49.

Several immunoSEQ plates held equal portions of the genomic DNA taken from each subset. Using immunoSEQ multiplex PCR, the repertoire was profiled, and TCRdb retains in-frame clones only, with some absent. The table lists 90,000 to 120,000 clones, 65% to 75% of them singletons. Trimming cost V 4 bases and J 9 bases, with 10 bases left between them. The germline CDR1 and CDR2 sequences are SGHVS and FNYEAQ. The CDR3 loop spans 12 amino acids. On this clone itself: Its antigen is not known.

Study observations and caveats: Researchers sampled only blood; tissue repertoires likely differ. Represented genetic and exposure-history diversity was restricted by having few donors.

The sample taken for sequencing was memory CD8+ T cells sorted from blood. Indicated subset: CD45RO+ cells pooled with CCR7-negative TemRA cells. This receptor was identified in a young woman in good health. This chain connects TRBV7-6 to TRBJ2-1; perhaps TRBD1 as D (6 bases). The DNA of the CDR3 is TGTGCCAGCAGCTCAACAGGGTTTGAGCAGTTCTTC. This gives the protein CASSSTGFEQFF. The whole variable domain, filled in from reference TRBV7-6 and TRBJ2-1, reads GAGVSQSPRYKVTKRGQDVALRCDPISGHVSLYWYRQALGQGPEFLTYFNYEAQQDKSGLPNDRFSAERPEGSISTLTIQRTEQRDSAMYRCASSSTGFEQFFGPGTRLTVL.